The 9 T cell receptor beta chains presented below share a single source sample, sequenced in a study of T cell changes during pregnancy in multiple sclerosis. TCRdb keeps only in-frame clones here, not all; method: immunoSEQ multiplex PCR. The top ten clones hold around 0.3% of a sample with over 60,000 clones, roughly 91% of them seen once. Sample: CD4+ T cells from peripheral blood mononuclear cells, taken in the third trimester of pregnancy. Receptors originate from a female donor in good health, enrolled as a control in a pregnancy study.

This clone was seen just once. CDR3 loop: CAWSLSRTGGPQGEQYF. Here the CDR3 DNA reads TGTGCCTGGAGCCTATCTCGGACAGGGGGACCTCAAGGGGAGCAGTACTTC. The chain links TRBV30 to TRBJ2-7, with 10 bases matching TRBD1. The germline V gene has CDR1 GTSNPN and CDR2 SVGIG (reference sequence). The CDR3 loop spans 17 amino acids. V shed 3 bases, J shed 7 bases, and the junction held 18 bases outside the gene matches.

The chain recombines TRBV15 with TRBJ2-1, with 7 bases fitting TRBD2. J lost 2 bases, V lost 1 base, and 5 bases had no gene match. Germline V gene lookup returns CDR1 LNHNV and CDR2 YYDKDF (reference sequence). This CDR3 contains 16 residues. The DNA of the CDR3 is TGTGCCACCAGCAGAGGTCCTAGCGGCCCCTACAATGAGCAGTTCTTC. As protein: CATSRGPSGPYNEQFF.

This sequence joins TRBV18 and TRBJ2-5, with D uncertain. The CDR3 contains 14 residues. CDR1 is KGHSH and CDR2 is LQKENI in the germline V gene. V gave up 1 base and J gave up 1 base, with 7 bases separating them. CDR3 sequence reads: CASSPRPVQETQYF. Here the CDR3 DNA reads TGTGCCAGCTCACCACGGCCAGTCCAAGAGACCCAGTACTTC.

The J gene is TRBJ2-3, the V gene TRBV15, with 8 bases identical to TRBD2. Germline CDR1 reads LNHNV; CDR2 reads YYDKDF (reference sequence). This CDR3 region has 16 residues. The J segment lost 3 bases and the V segment lost 0 bases, leaving 5 bases of the junction unmatched. The CDR3 protein is CATSRDRGGQTDTQYF. The CDR3 region has the DNA TGTGCCACCAGCAGAGATCGGGGGGGCCAGACAGATACGCAGTATTTT.

This chain links TRBV7-8 with TRBJ2-7; D call uncertain. V lost 1 base and J lost 4, with 8 bases in between. CDR1 and CDR2 (germline): SGHVS, FQNEAQ. The length of the CDR3 is 13 residues. DNA for the CDR3: TGTGCCAGCAGCTTAGGAGTTAAGTACGAGCAGTACTTC. Translated: CASSLGVKYEQYF.

This clone occurred a few times. The rearrangement uses TRBV19 and TRBJ2-2; D is unclear. The CDR3 covers 13 residues. Germline values: CDR1 LNHDA, CDR2 SQIVND (reference sequence). V lost 1 base and J lost 6, with 6 bases in between. CDR3 sequence: CASSIGEAGELFF. The CDR3 DNA reads TGTGCCAGTAGTATAGGAGAGGCCGGGGAGCTGTTTTTT. The full variable domain, its missing parts supplied by reference TRBV19 and TRBJ2-2, is DGGITQSPKYLFRKEGQNVTLSCEQNLNHDAMYWYRQDPGQGLRLIYYSQIVNDFQKGDIAEGYSVSREKKESFPLTVTSAQKNPTAFYLCASSIGEAGELFFGEGSRLTVL.

The chain recombines TRBV4-3 with TRBJ2-7, with 11 bases identical to TRBD1. The V gene end was trimmed by 4 bases and the J gene end by 6 bases; junction bases not matched to a gene: 8. CDR1 LGHNA and CDR2 YSLEER come from the germline V gene. The CDR3 totals 15 residues. The CDR3 sequence: CASSRLGQGAIEQYF. The CDR3 nucleotides read TGCGCCAGCAGCCGCCTTGGACAGGGGGCTATCGAGCAGTACTTC.

The chain employs TRBV7-2 and TRBJ2-5; D not resolved. Germline V CDR1 and CDR2: SGHTA, FQGNSA. V gave up 6 bases and J gave up 5 bases, with 13 bases separating them. The CDR3 has 13 amino acids. CDR3 amino acids: CASRMSPEETQYF. The CDR3 nucleotides are TGTGCCAGCAGGATGTCACCCGAGGAGACCCAGTACTTC. The variable domain in full, with the rest retrieved from reference TRBV7-2 and TRBJ2-5, is GAGVSQSPSNKVTEKGKDVELRCDPISGHTALYWYRQSLGQGLEFLIYFQGNSAPDKSGLPSDRFSAERTGGSVSTLTIQRTQQEDSAVYLCASRMSPEETQYFGPGTRLLVL.

In the case of this clone: The junction and the germline gene differ at one end; a read error may be behind it. The J gene is TRBJ2-1, the V gene TRBV7-7, with 11 bases that match TRBD2. CDR1 and CDR2 from the germline V gene are SSHAT and FNYEAQ (reference sequence). The CDR3 runs 13 residues. CDR3 DNA sequence: TGTGCTAGCAGCCTAGCGGGGGGTAATGAGCAGTTCTTC. Translating gives CASSLAGGNEQFF.